The T cell receptor (beta chain) under discussion was sequenced for a study of blood T cells in healthy people across ages. CDR1 is LGHNT and CDR2 is FRNRAP in the germline V gene. The ends lost 6 bases at V and 2 bases at J; junction bases unmatched: 8. This CDR3 has 15 residues. Next came a second PCR, run for roughly 7 to 12 cycles, which used a sample-barcoded 5' primer along with a J-beta primer mix. TCRdb re-analysed the 5' RACE reads in MiXCR, keeping a single row per CDR3 protein. This sample has around 1,000,000 distinct CDR3 sequences, with less than 25% found just once. Broader study findings: Diversity of TCR beta per million T cells declined in a roughly linear way with age.

The sample holds a few counts of this clonotype. Its antigen remains unknown. These data are also associated with another study on T cells of mothers and their children. That work contributes: The authors identified no persistent microchimeric T cell clones.

The rearrangement uses TRBV12-5 and TRBJ2-5; 8 nucleotides agree with TRBD2. The clonotype originates from a girl under 10 years old in good health. Sequencing input: blood. The CDR3 sequence: CASGRLTSGQETQYF. The CDR3 nucleotides read TGTGCTAGTGGCCGCCTTACTAGCGGACAAGAGACCCAGTACTTC.